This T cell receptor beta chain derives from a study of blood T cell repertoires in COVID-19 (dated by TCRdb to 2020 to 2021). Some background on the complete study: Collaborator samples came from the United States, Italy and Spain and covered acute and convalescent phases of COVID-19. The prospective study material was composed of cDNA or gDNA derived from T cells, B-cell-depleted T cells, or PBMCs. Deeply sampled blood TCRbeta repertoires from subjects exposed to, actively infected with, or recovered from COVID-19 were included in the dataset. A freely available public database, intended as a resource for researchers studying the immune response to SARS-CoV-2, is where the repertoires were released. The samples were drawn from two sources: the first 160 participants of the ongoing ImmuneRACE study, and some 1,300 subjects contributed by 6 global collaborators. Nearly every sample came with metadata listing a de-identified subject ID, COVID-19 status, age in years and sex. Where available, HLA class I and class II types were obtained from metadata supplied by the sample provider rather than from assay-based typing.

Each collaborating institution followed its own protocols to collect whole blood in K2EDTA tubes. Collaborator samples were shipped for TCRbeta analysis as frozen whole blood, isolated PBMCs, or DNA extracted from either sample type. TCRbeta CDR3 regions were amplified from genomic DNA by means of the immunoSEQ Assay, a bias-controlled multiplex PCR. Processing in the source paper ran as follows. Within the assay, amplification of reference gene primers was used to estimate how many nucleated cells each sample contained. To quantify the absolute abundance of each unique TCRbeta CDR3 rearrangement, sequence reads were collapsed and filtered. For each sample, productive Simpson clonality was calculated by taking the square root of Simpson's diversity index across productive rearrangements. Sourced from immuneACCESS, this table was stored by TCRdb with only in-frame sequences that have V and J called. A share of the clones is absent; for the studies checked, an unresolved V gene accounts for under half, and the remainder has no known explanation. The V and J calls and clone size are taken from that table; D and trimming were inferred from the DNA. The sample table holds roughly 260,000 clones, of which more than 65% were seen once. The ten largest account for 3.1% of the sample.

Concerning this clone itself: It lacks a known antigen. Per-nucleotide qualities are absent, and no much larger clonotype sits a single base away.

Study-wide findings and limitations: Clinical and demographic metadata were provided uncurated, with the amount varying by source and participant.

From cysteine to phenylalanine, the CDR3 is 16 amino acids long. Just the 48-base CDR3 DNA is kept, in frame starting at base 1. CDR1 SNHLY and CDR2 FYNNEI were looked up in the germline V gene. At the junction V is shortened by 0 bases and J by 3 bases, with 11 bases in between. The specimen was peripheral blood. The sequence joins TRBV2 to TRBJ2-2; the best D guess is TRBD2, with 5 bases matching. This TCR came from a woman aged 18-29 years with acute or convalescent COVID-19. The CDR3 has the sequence CASSEAGVLYTGELFF. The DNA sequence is TGTGCCAGCAGTGAAGCGGGAGTTCTGTACACCGGGGAGCTGTTTTTT.